The text below deals with one T cell receptor beta chain. What it recognizes is unknown. Indicated treatment: roughly ten-day PBMC culture with coronavirus spike peptide pools or control peptides (ViraFEST assay). Once peptide pools had expanded antigen-specific T cells, ViraFEST sequenced TCRs. After being plated at two million per well, PBMCs were cultured with 9 to 10 IU/ml IL-2 and around 9.3 ug/ml peptide pools. This specimen belongs to a study of vaccination and CD4 T cells after COVID-19. In the study overall: Six male and four female convalescents took part, two of them Hispanic. Post-COVID samples had a sampling time that fell a median roughly 92 days after diagnosis (range 35 to 161).

Trimming cost V 0 bases and J 4 bases, with 11 bases left between them. Looked up from germline, CDR1 is SGHNT and CDR2 is YYREEE (reference sequence). CDR3 length: 15 residues. Sequencing of DNA taken from cultured CD4+ T cells relied on the Oncomine TCR Beta short-read assay. Via MiXCR, TCRdb re-called the PCR reads, giving one row per CDR3 protein. The repertoire consists of approximately 13,000 distinct CDR3 sequences, with 27% occurring once and the leading ten covering around 29%. The material sequenced was CD4+ T cells from blood, cultured in vitro, taken before SARS-CoV-2 vaccination. The V and J genes are TRBV5-4 and TRBJ1-3; maybe TRBD1 (5 bases). The receptor comes from a human donor who received a COVID-19 vaccine. CDR3 loop: CASSLGLGDGNTIYF. DNA of the CDR3: TGTGCCAGCAGCTTGGGGTTAGGGGACGGAAACACCATATATTTT. Complete variable domain (other parts from reference TRBV5-4 and TRBJ1-3): ETGVTQSPTHLIKTRGQQVTLRCSSQSGHNTVSWYQQALGQGPQFIFQYYREEENGRGNFPPRFSGLQFPNYSSELNVNALELDDSALYLCASSLGLGDGNTIYFGEGSWLTVV.